What follows is one T cell receptor (beta chain) and its context. The antigen remains undetermined. The V gene's germline CDR1 is SQVTM and CDR2 ANQGSEA. The junction had 11 bases not matched to a gene; V was cut back by 5 bases and J by 6 bases. The CDR3 covers 14 residues. Extraction of RNA preceded its reverse transcription into cDNA, which served as the sequencing template. The data were produced by immunoSEQ multiplex PCR, yet TCRdb's version contains in-frame clones alone and is incomplete. The sample lists 150,000 to 200,000 clones; roughly 60% were seen once. The record originates from a study of CD8+ T cells in alopecia areata. Looking at the study overall: Each day, treated patients took oral tofacitinib twice, at 5 to 10 mg per dose. Study results and limitations: Normal scalp showed lower clonality than lesional scalp, especially alopecia totalis/universalis.

Treatment meaning: oral pan-JAK inhibitor, 5-10 mg twice daily. This TCR was recovered from a human donor with alopecia areata. The source was CD4+ T cells sorted from blood, collected at week 24, from a patient treated with tofacitinib. V is TRBV29-1 and J is TRBJ2-7; TRBD1 agrees at 9 bases. The CDR3 region has the DNA TGCAGCGTTTACCCCGGGACAGGGAGGTCCGAGCAGTACTTC. Its translation is CSVYPGTGRSEQYF.